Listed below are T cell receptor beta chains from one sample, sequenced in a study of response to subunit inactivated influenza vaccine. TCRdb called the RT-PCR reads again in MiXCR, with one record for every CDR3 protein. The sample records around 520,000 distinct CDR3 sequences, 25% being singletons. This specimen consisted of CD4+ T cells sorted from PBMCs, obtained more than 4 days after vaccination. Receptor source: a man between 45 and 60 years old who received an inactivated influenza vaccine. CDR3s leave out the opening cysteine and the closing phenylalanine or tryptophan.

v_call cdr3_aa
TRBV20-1 SARVRADAYNEQF
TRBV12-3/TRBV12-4 ASSFGAGGHNEQF
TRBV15 ATSRGRGHYNEQF
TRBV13 ASSKANRETQY
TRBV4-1 ASSQPGRGEETQY
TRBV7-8 ASSPGRPPETQY
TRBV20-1 SAISGTGVGEQF
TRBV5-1 ASSFWGQGEKLF
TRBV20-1 SAPGLAVTQY
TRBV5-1 ASSLAGTATNYGYT
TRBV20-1 SARRTAGEQY
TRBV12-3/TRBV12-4 ASSSGWSATEAF
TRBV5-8 ASSLRTSGTKF
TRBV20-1 SAITSGHYNEQF
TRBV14 ASSQDVTSPGGQY
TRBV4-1 ASSQDPRGYNEQF
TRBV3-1 ASSLLLDSQETQY
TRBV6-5 ASSYGQGAEKLF
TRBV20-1 SARVSGTGELF
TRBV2 ASSDTTRLETQY
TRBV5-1 ASSLEAGEYNEQF
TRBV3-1 ASSQGSLNTEAF
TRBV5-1 ASKALAGTGELF
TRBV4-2 ASSQGTWEQY
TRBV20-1 SATSGGYNEQF
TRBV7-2 ASSFSGYNSPLH
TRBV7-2 ASSFWTENYEQY
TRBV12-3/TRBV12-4 ASSFRSYLAGGPFRDTQY
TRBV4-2 ASSQLLTSGRGTQY
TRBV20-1 SARHRKETQY
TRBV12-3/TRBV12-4 ASSLGRLSYNEQF
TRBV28 ASSLRYEQY
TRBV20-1 SARDHRGRTEAF
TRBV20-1 SARDGGRDGYT
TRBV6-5 ASSYGGFYEQY
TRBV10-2 ASSGSSGGASTDTQY
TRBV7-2 ASSLAANSNEQF
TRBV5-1 ASRTGTARAYGYT
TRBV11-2 ASSRGGSYGYT
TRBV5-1 ASSLEADVYLYNEQF
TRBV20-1 SARRLAGDFYEQY
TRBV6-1 ASARGLGSNSPLH
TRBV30 AWSKNLGYGYT
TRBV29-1 SVPGTGATYNEQF
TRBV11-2 ASSLGAGAPYYQETQY
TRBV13 ASSSSPDSYNEQF
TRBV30 AWSVQGLQIYEQY
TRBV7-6 ASSFGGRVQETQY
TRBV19 ASSIDTEQGFLYNEQF
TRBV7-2 ASSLWQSSYEQY
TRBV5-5 ASSLGGETEAF
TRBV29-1 SVVQQGLTPRGQPQH
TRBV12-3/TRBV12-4 ASSLGPSGPPQH
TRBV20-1 SARLGQTSYGYT
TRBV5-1 ASSLVGPRGGLSYNEQF
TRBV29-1 SVGQGKTGELF
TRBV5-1 ASSRGQGAGEQY
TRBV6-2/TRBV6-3 ASRGPDRAQETQY
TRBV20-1 SAKAGAGNEQF